These 8 T cell receptor beta chains were sequenced from one sample in a study of blood T cell repertoires in COVID-19. Sequencing was performed with immunoSEQ multiplex PCR; in TCRdb, only in-frame clones are kept and a portion is missing. The table shows some 200,000 clones, with over 75% occurring only once. Input material: peripheral blood. The receptors come from a woman aged 70-85 years with COVID-19, enrolled during active disease.

The J gene is TRBJ1-1, the V gene TRBV12-5; D uncertain. The CDR3 has 13 residues. V lost 1 base, J lost 3 bases, and 6 bases lay in between. In germline, CDR1 is LGHNT, CDR2 FRNRAP. CDR3 sequence: CASGLAQYTEAFF. DNA of the CDR3: TGTGCTAGTGGTTTGGCCCAGTACACTGAAGCTTTCTTT.

This clone was recorded a few times. The V and J genes are TRBV6-5 and TRBJ1-3; perhaps TRBD1 as D (5 bases). V was shortened by 0 bases and J by 4 bases, with 10 bases between the two germline ends. The CDR3 loop spans 15 amino acids. Germline V gene lookup returns CDR1 MNHEY and CDR2 SVGAGI. In nucleotides, the CDR3 is TGTGCCAGCAGTTACTCCTGGGGCATAGGAAACACCATATATTTT. The encoded protein is CASSYSWGIGNTIYF.

The CDR3 sequence: CASSSGQLPTDTQYF. Written as DNA, the CDR3 is TGTGCCAGCAGCTCGGGACAACTACCCACAGATACGCAGTATTTT. The J gene is TRBJ2-3, the V gene TRBV7-9; D may be TRBD1 (6 bases). The CDR3 extends over 15 amino acids. Trimming stripped 4 bases from V and 2 bases from J, with 13 bases between. From germline, CDR1 is SEHNR and CDR2 FQNEAQ (reference sequence).

This clone was seen once. The chain links TRBV6-2 or TRBV6-3 to TRBJ2-7, with 13 bases fitting TRBD2. The germline gives CDR1 MNHEY, CDR2 SVGEGT. There are 15 residues in the CDR3. With 4 bases clipped from V and 3 bases from J, the junction kept 3 bases outside the gene matches. The CDR3 nucleotides are TGTGCCAGCAGTTTACTAGCGGGAGGGCTCTACGAGCAGTACTTC. It is translated as CASSLLAGGLYEQYF.

Only one count was recorded for this clone. V gene TRBV18 combines with J gene TRBJ1-2; D unresolved. Deletions cut 6 bases from V and 6 bases from J, with 17 bases between. Looked up from germline, CDR1 is KGHSH and CDR2 is LQKENI. The CDR3 extends over 14 amino acids. The CDR3 DNA is TGTGCCAGCTCCACCGCGGGAGGATGGGATGGCTACACCTTC. As protein: CASSTAGGWDGYTF.

This chain connects TRBV14 to TRBJ2-2; D might be TRBD2 (7 bases). CDR3 length equals 15 residues. Germline V gene data show CDR1 as SGHDN and CDR2 as FVKESK. V shed 1 base and J shed 4 bases, with 10 bases lying between them. In DNA form, the CDR3 reads TGTGCCAGCAGCCAAGTGGGGGGGCTCACCGGGGAGCTGTTTTTT. The encoded protein is CASSQVGGLTGELFF. The whole variable domain, filled in from reference TRBV14 and TRBJ2-2, reads EAGVTQFPSHSVIEKGQTVTLRCDPISGHDNLYWYRRVMGKEIKFLLHFVKESKQDESGMPNNRFLAERTGGTYSTLKVQPAELEDSGVYFCASSQVGGLTGELFFGEGSRLTVL.

The chain joins TRBV2 to TRBJ1-3; D gene ambiguous. V lost 0 bases to trimming and J lost 3 bases, with 9 bases between them. The CDR3 extends over 15 amino acids. Per germline, CDR1 SNHLY and CDR2 FYNNEI. CDR3 sequence reads: CASSEAQGSGNTIYF. As DNA, the CDR3 is TGTGCCAGCAGTGAAGCGCAAGGGAGTGGAAACACCATATATTTT.

The chain combines TRBV5-8 with TRBJ2-5, with TRBD2 matching over 12 bases. The CDR3 runs to 16 residues. The V segment lost 4 bases and the J segment 5 bases; nucleotides outside the gene matches: 9. CDR1 is SGHTS and CDR2 is YDEGEE in the germline V gene. The CDR3 nucleotides read TGTGCCAGCAGCGGTGGACTAGCGGGGCCCGGGGAGACCCAGTACTTC. This gives the protein CASSGGLAGPGETQYF.